The clone carrying this TCR beta chain turned up a few times. No antigen is known for it. This sample was included in a study of identical twins' blood T cells. CDR3 length: 13 amino acids. Per germline, CDR1 SGHTA and CDR2 FQGNSA. Trimming removed 0 bases from V and 4 bases from J, with 5 bases in between. MiXCR, run by TCRdb on the 5' RACE reads, gives a single entry per CDR3 protein. The data show 300,000 to 400,000 distinct CDR3 sequences, approximately 30% seen once. Study-wide points: Twin repertoire similarity may partly reflect shared environment.

V gene TRBV7-2 combines with J gene TRBJ2-3; unclear D gene. The sequenced sample was PBMCs. This sequence was found in a woman aged 18-49 years in good health. The CDR3 loop reads CASSLAYPDTQYF. The DNA of the CDR3 is TGTGCCAGCAGCTTAGCGTACCCAGATACGCAGTATTTT.